The T cell receptor (beta chain) under discussion was sequenced for a study of CD8+ T cells in alopecia areata. Germline CDR1 and CDR2: SEHNR and FQNEAQ (reference sequence). This CDR3 comprises 15 residues. V was trimmed by 5 bases and J by 7 bases, leaving 21 bases between them. cDNA prepared by RNA extraction and subsequent reverse transcription served as the template for sequencing. TCRdb keeps only in-frame clones here, not all; method: immunoSEQ multiplex PCR. This sample has some 150,000 clones, with approximately 65% found just once. General study results and limits: The study found higher clonality in lesional than normal scalp, especially in alopecia totalis/universalis.

The sample holds a few counts of this clone. Its matching antigen is unknown. This sequence originates from a human donor in good health. The chain has TRBV7-9 and TRBJ2-7; tentatively, D is TRBD2 (5 bases). The sequenced material came from CD8+ T cells sorted from blood. The CDR3 nucleotides read TGTGCCAGCAGCCCACCCGGCGGAGGCCTTCGGGAGCAGTACTTC. It translates to CASSPPGGGLREQYF. The variable domain in full, completed from reference TRBV7-9 and TRBJ2-7, reads DTGVSQNPRHKITKRGQNVTFRCDPISEHNRLYWYRQTLGQGPEFLTYFQNEAQLEKSRLLSDRFSAERPKGSFSTLEIQRTEQGDSAMYLCASSPPGGGLREQYFGPGTRLTVT.